The next 10 T cell receptor beta chains were all read from a single sample in a study of naive and memory T cell subsets. Two oligonucleotides, mixed equimolar, formed the beta constant-region primer covering TRBC1 and TRBC2. Nested alpha and beta constant-region primers with the SP2 primer drove four PCR rounds on ligated cDNA. TCRdb re-derived calls from the UMI-ligation and nested PCR reads in MiXCR, one entry per CDR3 protein. This table has just over 80,000 distinct CDR3 sequences, 9% appearing once. Sequences were obtained from naive CD8+ T cells from blood. The receptors stem from a human donor in good health.

This clonotype showed up many times. The chain combines TRBV15 with TRBJ2-1; D may be TRBD2 (5 bases). V was trimmed by 4 bases and J by 7 bases, leaving 17 bases between them. Germline lookup yields CDR1 LNHNV and CDR2 YYDKDF (reference sequence). The CDR3 has 15 amino acids. The CDR3 spells CATSTGRIASNEQFF. CDR3 bases: TGTGCCACCAGCACCGGACGGATAGCGTCGAATGAGCAGTTCTTC.

The chain carries TRBV28 and TRBJ1-5; TRBD1 matches at 8 bases. CDR1 MDHEN and CDR2 SYDVKM come from the germline V gene. Trimming removed 2 bases from V and 3 bases from J; junction bases left unmatched: 3. The CDR3 runs 15 residues. CDR3 loop: CASSLRTGYNQPQHF. The CDR3 bases are TGTGCCAGCAGTTTAAGGACAGGGTACAATCAGCCCCAGCATTTT.

The rearrangement uses TRBV27 and TRBJ2-5, with 7 positions matching TRBD2. The CDR3 covers 13 residues. V dropped 8 bases and J dropped 5; count of bases not matched to a gene: 8. Germline V gene sequence: CDR1 MNHEY, CDR2 SMNVEV (reference sequence). DNA for the CDR3: TGTGCCAGCGGACCGGGGGGTTTTGAGACCCAGTACTTC. Protein: CASGPGGFETQYF.

CDR3 nucleotide sequence: TGTGCCAGCAGGACTAGCGGGAGGGCCGGGAATGAGCAGTTCTTC. Protein: CASRTSGRAGNEQFF. The chain is built from TRBV7-9 and TRBJ2-1, with TRBD2 identical over 14 bases. After removal of 6 bases from V and 7 bases from J, the junction contained 5 bases not matched to a gene. The germline V gene encodes CDR1 SEHNR and CDR2 FQNEAQ (reference sequence). CDR3 length: 15 amino acids.

In its sample, this clonotype was seen many times. The rearrangement joins TRBV4-1 to TRBJ2-7, with D perhaps TRBD2 (5 bases). Germline CDR1 is MGHRA and CDR2 is YSYEKL. Trimming cost V 2 bases and J 1 base, with 12 bases left between them. The CDR3 is 15 amino acids. The CDR3 sequence: CASSQTSSPSYEQYF. As DNA, the CDR3 is TGCGCCAGCAGCCAAACATCTAGCCCGTCCTACGAGCAGTACTTC.

This clonotype was recorded a few times. This chain uses TRBV7-8 with TRBJ1-4, with a tentative D call TRBD1 (6 bases). CDR1 SGHVS and CDR2 FQNEAQ come from the germline V gene. CDR3 length: 15 amino acids. The V end lost 3 bases, the J end lost 8 bases, and 16 bases lay between the germline ends. The CDR3 here is CASSFQVAGVEKLFF. In nucleotides, the CDR3 is TGTGCCAGCAGCTTCCAAGTCGCAGGGGTCGAAAAACTGTTTTTT.

The rearrangement uses TRBV7-9 and TRBJ2-1, with 10 bases lining up with TRBD1. CDR3 length: 14 amino acids. Germline CDR1 reads SEHNR; CDR2 reads FQNEAQ (reference sequence). Losses at the gene ends were 6 bases for V and 7 bases for J; bases not matched to a gene: 6. The CDR3 protein is CASRERQGANEQFF. CDR3 DNA sequence: TGTGCCAGCAGGGAAAGACAGGGGGCGAATGAGCAGTTCTTC.

This CDR3 is CASSYPGKGDTEAFF. CDR3 bases: TGTGCCAGCAGTTACCCAGGGAAAGGGGACACTGAAGCTTTCTTT. The V gene is TRBV6-2 or TRBV6-3, the J gene TRBJ1-1, with D perhaps TRBD1 (5 bases). The germline CDR1 and CDR2 sequences are MNHEY and SVGEGT. Trimming shortened V by 2 bases and J by 3 bases, and 13 bases separated the two germline ends. This CDR3 region has 15 residues.

This clonotype was observed many times. This chain links TRBV28 with TRBJ2-1, with TRBD2 matching 12 bases. Per the germline V gene, CDR1 is MDHEN and CDR2 is SYDVKM. V shed 7 bases, J shed 6 bases, and the junction held 4 bases outside the gene matches. CDR3 size: 14 residues. This chain's CDR3 is CASTLAGGPNEQFF. As DNA, the CDR3 is TGTGCCAGCACACTAGCGGGAGGACCCAATGAGCAGTTCTTC.

There are many counts of this clonotype. J is TRBJ2-3 and V is TRBV4-2, with a possible D match to TRBD2 (6 bases). CDR1 and CDR2 from the germline V gene are LGHNA and YNFKEQ. The CDR3 runs to 15 residues. The V end lost 4 bases, the J end lost 3 bases, and 14 bases lay between the germline ends. CDR3 in amino acids: CASSPKELATDTQYF. For the CDR3, the DNA is TGTGCCAGCAGCCCGAAGGAACTAGCAACAGATACGCAGTATTTT.